This T cell receptor (beta chain) emerged from a study of T-cell reconstitution after alpha-beta-depleted transplantation in children. Unique molecular identifiers tagged the TCRbeta library. TCRdb passed the PCR reads through MiXCR, listing each CDR3 protein once. The profile shows 500,000 or so distinct CDR3 sequences, approximately 32% of them singletons. Germline CDR1 reads LGHNA; CDR2 reads YSLEER. After removal of 4 bases from V and 6 bases from J, the junction contained 6 bases not matched to a gene. The CDR3 contains 14 residues. This receptor was identified in a human donor who donated a stem cell graft to a child with aplastic anemia. The chain has TRBV4-3 and TRBJ1-2, with TRBD1 matching over 9 bases. Sequencing used PBMCs from the stem cell graft donor, obtained from the stem cell graft. The CDR3 is CASSPGTGWNGYTF. In nucleotides, the CDR3 is TGCGCCAGCAGCCCCGGGACAGGGTGGAATGGCTACACCTTC.